This T cell receptor (beta chain) was recorded in a study of CD8+CD57+ T cells in acquired aplastic anemia. Findings and limits, study-wide: In CD8+ cells, Simpson's diversity showed no significant difference between patients and controls.

Using genomic DNA as the template, TCR beta VDJ and CDR3 profiling was carried out. TCRdb reanalysed the reads using MiXCR and keeps one entry per CDR3 protein. The sample consists of some 200,000 distinct CDR3 sequences, roughly 60% of them appearing once. A remark on this clonotype: Its antigen is not identified.

Patients sequenced had flow cytometry evidence of CD8+CD57+ cell expansion. The germline CDR1 and CDR2 sequences are DFQATT and SNEGSKA (reference sequence). This CDR3 is built from 10 residues. Sequenced: sorted CD4+, CD8+, or CD8+CD57+ T cells (not recorded which) from PBMCs. The rearrangement links TRBV20-1 to TRBJ1-2, with 9 bases that match TRBD1. This receptor was obtained from a human donor with aplastic anemia. CDR3 sequence (DNA): TGCAGGGGACAGGGCTATGGCTACACCTTC. This gives the protein CRGQGYGYTF.